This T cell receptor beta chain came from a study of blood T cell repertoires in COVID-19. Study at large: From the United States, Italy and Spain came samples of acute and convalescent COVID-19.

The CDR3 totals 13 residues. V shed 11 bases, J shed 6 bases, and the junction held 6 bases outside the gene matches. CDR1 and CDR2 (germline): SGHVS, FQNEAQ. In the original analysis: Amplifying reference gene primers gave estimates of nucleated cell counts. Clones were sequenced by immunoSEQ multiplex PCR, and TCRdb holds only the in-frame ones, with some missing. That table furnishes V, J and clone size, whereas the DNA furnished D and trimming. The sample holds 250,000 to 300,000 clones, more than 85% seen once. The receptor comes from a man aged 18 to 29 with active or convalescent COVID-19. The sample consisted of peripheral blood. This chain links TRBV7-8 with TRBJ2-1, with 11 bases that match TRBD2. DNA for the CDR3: TGTGCCGTAGCGGGAGGGCCGGGCAATGAGCAGTTCTTC. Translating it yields CAVAGGPGNEQFF.